The entry below describes one T cell receptor beta chain. Its cognate antigen is unknown. CDR1 is SGHRS, CDR2 YFSETQ, per germline. The ends were cut back, 0 bases at V and 7 bases at J, with 14 bases in the middle. The CDR3 has 14 amino acids. 60 Vbeta and 13 Jbeta primers were used in PCR. Libraries were prepared by immunoSEQ multiplex PCR; TCRdb keeps only in-frame clonotypes and omits some of them. The sample lists around 300,000 clones, around 65% occurring once. This entry belongs to a study of cytomegalovirus exposure and HLA in healthy donors. Study-level points and caveats: The records held CMV serostatus as the only immune exposure information. Later analysis demonstrated an association between a missense DCLRE1C variant and TCR beta V- and J-gene trimming. Later work found most CMV-associated TCR beta chains apparently HLA-restricted.

Healthy individuals who donated bone marrow served as the donors. This TCR came from a female donor in good health and CMV-seronegative. The sequencing sample was made of PBMCs. The rearrangement links TRBV5-1 to TRBJ2-7; possibly TRBD1 for D (5 bases). In DNA, the CDR3 is TGCGCCAGCAGCTTGGCTCCAGGGAATAATGAGCAGTACTTC. It specifies CASSLAPGNNEQYF. The full variable domain, completed using reference TRBV5-1 and TRBJ2-7, is KAGVTQTPRYLIKTRGQQVTLSCSPISGHRSVSWYQQTPGQGLQFLFEYFSETQRNKGNFPGRFSGRQFSNSRSEMNVSTLELGDSALYLCASSLAPGNNEQYFGPGTRLTVT.